This is a list of T cell receptor beta chains from one sample in a study of T cells in Graves' hyperthyroidism and ophthalmopathy. TCRdb independently ran MiXCR on the multiplex PCR reads; one entry per CDR3 protein. In the table there are 450,000 to 550,000 distinct CDR3 sequences, roughly 25% of which are singletons. Sequenced input: blood. The origin of the receptors is a woman in her 30s with Graves' ophthalmopathy. Each CDR3 is given with its conserved first and last residue. A D gene is named only where the DNA matches it firmly. For some rows the clone size is stated as once, few or many, or as a class when expanded; others skip it.

d_gene | j_gene | v_gene | abundance | len | CDR3nt | CDR3aa
TRBD1 | TRBJ1-2 | TRBV10-2 | many | 13 | TGCGCCAGCACCGGGACAGGGTGGTATGGCTACACCTTC | CASTGTGWYGYTF
- | TRBJ2-5 | TRBV5-1 | many | 15 | TGCGCCAGCAGCTTGGCCGCAACGGCGGGAGAGACCCAGTACTTC | CASSLAATAGETQYF
TRBD1 | TRBJ2-2 | TRBV27 | many | 16 | TGTGCCAGCAGTCCCTTCGACAGGGTGGGCACCGGGGAGCTGTTTTTT | CASSPFDRVGTGELFF
- | TRBJ1-1 | TRBV5-4 | - | 12 | TGTGCCAGCAGCTTGGAAGATTATGGAGCTTTCTTT | CASSLEDYGAFF
TRBD1 | TRBJ2-7 | TRBV6-1 | - | 15 | TGTGCCAGCAACACAGGGGGCGCATTCTCCTACGAGCAGTACTTC | CASNTGGAFSYEQYF
TRBD1 | TRBJ2-1 | TRBV24-1 | many | 15 | TGTGCCACCAGTGATATCCGGACAGGGGACAATGAGCAGTTCTTC | CATSDIRTGDNEQFF
- | TRBJ2-5 | TRBV7-2 | - | 15 | TGTGCCAGCAGCTTACAGACAGGGACTCAAGAGACCCAGTACTTC | CASSLQTGTQETQYF
- | TRBJ1-1 | TRBV5-5 | - | 14 | TGTGCCAGCAGCCAACCTACAGAGAACACTGAAGCTTTCTTT | CASSQPTENTEAFF
TRBD2 | TRBJ2-5 | TRBV7-9 | many | 15 | TGTGCCAGCAGCTTAGCAGCGGGGGGAGTGGAGACCCAGTACTTC | CASSLAAGGVETQYF
- | TRBJ1-1 | TRBV2 | - | 13 | TGTGCCAGCAGAATGGACACGAACACTGAAGCTTTCTTT | CASRMDTNTEAFF
- | TRBJ1-1 | TRBV11-2 | - | 18 | TGTGCCAGCAGCTCCCCCCCCAGACAGACCAAAAAGAACACTGAAGCTTTCTTT | CASSSPPRQTKKNTEAFF
- | TRBJ1-5 | TRBV6-1 | many | 12 | TGTGCCAGCAGTGAAATAGATCAGCCCCAGCATTTT | CASSEIDQPQHF
TRBD2 | TRBJ2-2 | TRBV6-5 | - | 16 | TGTGCCAGCAGTTTTGGGTGGGCGGGGGGCACCGGGGAGCTGTTTTTT | CASSFGWAGGTGELFF
TRBD1 | TRBJ1-1 | TRBV29-1 | few | 13 | TGCAGCGTTGAGGGACAGGGAGGAACTGAAGCTTTCTTT | CSVEGQGGTEAFF
- | TRBJ2-7 | TRBV7-8 | many | 13 | TGTGCCAGCAGCCTAACTCCGGTCTACGAGCAGTACTTC | CASSLTPVYEQYF
- | TRBJ2-5 | TRBV12-3/TRBV12-4 | many | 15 | TGTGCCAGCAGTTTAACGCCGTACTCCTCCGGGACCCAGTACTTC | CASSLTPYSSGTQYF
- | TRBJ2-5 | TRBV13 | many | 13 | TGTGCCAGCAGCCGGGTCGGGAAAGAGACCCAGTACTTC | CASSRVGKETQYF
TRBD2 | TRBJ2-7 | TRBV11-2 | many | 15 | TGTGCCAGCAGCTTAGTTCTAGCGGGGGTTTACGAGCAGTACTTC | CASSLVLAGVYEQYF
TRBD1 | TRBJ1-1 | TRBV4-1 | many | 16 | TGCGCCAGCAGCCAAGGGCAGGGGGCTTGGGGAACTGAAGCTTTCTTT | CASSQGQGAWGTEAFF
- | TRBJ2-2 | TRBV27 | - | 14 | TGTGCCAGCAGTACCCTGCGAGAGACCGGGGAGCTGTTTTTT | CASSTLRETGELFF